The sequence of this TCR beta chain was determined in a study of cytomegalovirus exposure and HLA in healthy donors. Study-wide points: Among CMV-associated TCR beta chains, most appeared HLA-restricted in a later analysis. CMV serostatus stood as the only immune exposure information on hand.

There are a few counts of this clone. Its target is not known. Healthy people donating bone marrow made up the donors. Both 60 Vbeta primers and 13 Jbeta primers went into the PCR. How the authors handled the data: A follow-up analysis tallied tens of millions of unique TCR beta chains, roughly 11 million shared. Data came from immunoSEQ multiplex PCR; TCRdb stores just in-frame clones and leaves some out. V and J calls and clone size come straight from that table; D and trimming were deduced from the DNA. The repertoire holds tens of thousands of clones, with 62% as singletons. This CDR3 contains 16 residues. The germline V gene has CDR1 MDHEN and CDR2 SYDVKM. The V gene end was trimmed by 6 bases and the J gene end by 0 bases; junction bases not matched to a gene: 8.

Material: PBMCs. The sequence was collected from a woman in her thirties in good health and CMV-seropositive. The J gene is TRBJ1-1, the V gene TRBV28, with 9 bases that match TRBD1. Here the CDR3 DNA reads TGTGCCAGCAGCCAGGGGGGACAGGGCCTGAACACTGAAGCTTTCTTT. It encodes CASSQGGQGLNTEAFF. Together with reference TRBV28 and TRBJ1-1, the CDR3 gives the full variable domain: DVKVTQSSRYLVKRTGEKVFLECVQDMDHENMFWYRQDPGLGLRLIYFSYDVKMKEKGDIPEGYSVSREKKERFSLILESASTNQTSMYLCASSQGGQGLNTEAFFGQGTRLTVV.